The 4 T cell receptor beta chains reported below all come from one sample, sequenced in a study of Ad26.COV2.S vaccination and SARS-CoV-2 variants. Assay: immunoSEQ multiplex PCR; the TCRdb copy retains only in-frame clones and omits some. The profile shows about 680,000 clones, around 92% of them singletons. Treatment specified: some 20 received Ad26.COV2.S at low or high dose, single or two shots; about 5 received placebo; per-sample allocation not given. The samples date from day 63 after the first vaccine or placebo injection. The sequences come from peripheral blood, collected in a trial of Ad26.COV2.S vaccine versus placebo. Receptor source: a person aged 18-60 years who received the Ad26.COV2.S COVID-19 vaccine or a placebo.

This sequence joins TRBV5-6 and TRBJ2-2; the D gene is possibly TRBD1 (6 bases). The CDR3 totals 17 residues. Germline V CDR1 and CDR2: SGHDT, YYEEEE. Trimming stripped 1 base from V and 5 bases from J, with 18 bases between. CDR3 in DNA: TGTGCCAGCAGCTTGACGACAGGTTCTACGTCTACCGGGGAGCTGTTTTTT. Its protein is CASSLTTGSTSTGELFF.

In nucleotides, the CDR3 is TGCGCCAGCAGCTTGGCGGACAGGGAGGACACCGGGGAGCTGTTTTTT. Translation gives CASSLADREDTGELFF. The chain carries TRBV5-1 and TRBJ2-2; 8 bases fit TRBD1. Trimming at V came to 0 bases and at J to 3 bases, leaving 4 bases not matched to a gene. The V gene's germline CDR1 is SGHRS and CDR2 YFSETQ. This CDR3 is built from 16 residues.

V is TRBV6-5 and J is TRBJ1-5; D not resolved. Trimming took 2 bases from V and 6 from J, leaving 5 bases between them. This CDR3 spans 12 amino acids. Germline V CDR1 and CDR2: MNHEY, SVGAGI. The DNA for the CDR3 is TGTGCCAGCAGTTACGCGGCTCAGCCCCAGCATTTT. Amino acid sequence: CASSYAAQPQHF.

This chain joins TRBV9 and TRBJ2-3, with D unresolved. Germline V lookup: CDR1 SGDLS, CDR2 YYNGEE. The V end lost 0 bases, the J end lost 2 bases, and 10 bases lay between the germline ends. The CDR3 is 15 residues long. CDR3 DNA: TGTGCCAGCAGCGTAGGGCCCCCGCCCACAGATACGCAGTATTTT. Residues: CASSVGPPPTDTQYF.